What follows are 23 T cell receptor beta chains derived from one specimen sequenced in a study of Ad26.COV2.S vaccination and SARS-CoV-2 variants (dated by TCRdb to the early 2020s). Read against the paper, the sample's treatment or condition label means: roughly 19 received Ad26.COV2.S at low or high dose, single or two shots; 5 received placebo; per-sample allocation not given. For vaccine and placebo recipients, the sequenced repertoires came from samples collected on day 63 after the first injection. Library preparation was by the immunoSEQ multiplex PCR assay. TCRdb re-hosts the immuneACCESS table, in-frame sequences only. Its copies lack some clones; in the studies checked, an unresolved V gene accounts for under half of them, and the cause for the rest is not known. This sample comprises around 300,000 clones, 86% of them detected only once. Roughly a tenth of the sample is held by the ten biggest clonotypes.

Sequencing was performed on peripheral blood, taken in a trial of Ad26.COV2.S vaccine versus placebo. These receptors were taken from a person between 18 and 65 years old who received the Ad26.COV2.S COVID-19 vaccine or a placebo.

The chain is built from TRBV5-1 and TRBJ2-1; D is unresolved. From germline, CDR1 is SGHRS and CDR2 YFSETQ. The CDR3 has 13 amino acids. V was clipped by 4 bases and J by 12 bases, with 17 bases between them. The CDR3 reads CASSPDTGFGQFF. The CDR3 bases are TGCGCCAGCAGCCCGGATACGGGCTTCGGGCAGTTCTTC.

This chain uses TRBV7-6 with TRBJ2-3; D remains unclear. Per germline, CDR1 SGHVS and CDR2 FNYEAQ. Trimming removed 4 bases from V and 0 bases from J, with 11 bases in between. This CDR3 comprises 15 residues. The DNA for the CDR3 is TGTGCCAGCAGCTCCCCGGGCTCTAGCACAGATACGCAGTATTTT. It codes for CASSSPGSSTDTQYF.

The genes are TRBV7-9 and TRBJ2-7; the D gene is possibly TRBD2 (6 bases). The CDR3 length is 14 residues. The V gene lost 5 bases and the J gene lost 6 bases, with 17 bases spanning the gap. Germline loops: CDR1 SEHNR, CDR2 FQNEAQ (reference sequence). CDR3 sequence reads: CASSTAGLLGEQYF. CDR3 DNA: TGTGCCAGCAGCACCGCGGGGCTTTTAGGCGAGCAGTACTTC.

This chain joins TRBV29-1 and TRBJ2-5; 7 nucleotides align to TRBD2. Germline V CDR1 and CDR2: SQVTM, ANQGSEA. CDR3 length: 12 amino acids. The V and J ends lost 6 bases and 4 bases, in that order; junction bases with no gene match: 5. CDR3 bases: TGCAGCGTCCTCACTAGCGCAGAGACCCAGTACTTC. Translating gives CSVLTSAETQYF.

The chain employs TRBV24-1 and TRBJ1-1; maybe TRBD1 (6 bases). The germline gives CDR1 KGHDR, CDR2 SFDVKD. This CDR3 comprises 14 residues. The V end lost 3 bases, the J end lost 9 bases, and 16 bases lay between the germline ends. The CDR3 loop is CATSDRASQGQAFF. The CDR3 nucleotides are TGTGCCACCAGTGATCGCGCCTCCCAGGGGCAAGCTTTCTTT.

This clone has just a few counts. V gene TRBV6-6 combines with J gene TRBJ2-7, with a possible D match to TRBD1 (5 bases). The V end was cut by 6 bases, the J end by 4 bases, with 19 bases between. There are 15 residues in the CDR3. The germline CDR1 and CDR2 sequences are MNHNY and SVGAGI (reference sequence). This CDR3 reads CASRSQGNERYEQYF. As DNA, the CDR3 is TGTGCCAGCAGATCGCAGGGCAACGAACGGTACGAGCAGTACTTC.

This clone was seen once. The genes are TRBV11-2 and TRBJ2-1, with 7 bases lining up with TRBD2. This CDR3 contains 18 residues. The germline CDR1 and CDR2 sequences are SGHAT and FQNNGV. After removal of 2 bases from V and 8 bases from J, the junction contained 18 bases not matched to a gene. CDR3 protein: CASSLYRREESLGDEQFF. The CDR3 DNA follows: TGTGCCAGCAGCTTATATAGACGGGAGGAATCCCTGGGGGATGAGCAGTTCTTC.

The chain has TRBV28 and TRBJ2-1; D is possibly TRBD2 (6 bases). Germline V gene lookup returns CDR1 MDHEN and CDR2 SYDVKM. This CDR3 is 11 amino acids long. V was trimmed by 5 bases and J by 14 bases, leaving 13 bases between them. The CDR3 DNA reads TGTGCCAGCAGTCTACCCGGAGGGAAGTTCTTC. This codes for CASSLPGGKFF.

The rearrangement uses TRBV10-1 and TRBJ2-5; 9 positions agree with TRBD2. V lost 2 bases, J lost 1 base, and 2 bases stayed unmatched. Germline lookup yields CDR1 WNHNN and CDR2 SYGVQD (reference sequence). CDR3 length: 15 residues. CDR3 region: CASSEKRGVQETQYF. In DNA, the CDR3 is TGCGCCAGCAGTGAGAAGCGGGGGGTCCAAGAGACCCAGTACTTC.

This rearrangement joins TRBV11-1 to TRBJ2-7; D gene uncertain. The CDR3 contains 13 residues. Germline CDR1 and CDR2: SGHAT and FQDESV (reference sequence). The V end lost 5 bases, the J end lost 2 bases, and 10 bases lay between the germline ends. The CDR3 region is CASSPTTTYEQYF. The CDR3 DNA reads TGTGCCAGCAGCCCAACAACTACCTACGAGCAGTACTTC.

This clone has only one observation. The V call is TRBV20-1, the J call TRBJ2-5; perhaps D is TRBD1 or TRBD2 (5 bases each). The CDR3 is 11 residues long. CDR1 is DFQATT and CDR2 is SNEGSKA in the germline V gene (reference sequence). Trimming took off 8 bases at V and 5 bases at J, with 12 bases between the two ends. In DNA form, the CDR3 reads TGCAGTTCGGTAGGGGAGGAGACCCAGTACTTC. Its translation: CSSVGEETQYF.

The V gene is TRBV4-2, the J gene TRBJ2-1; 7 nucleotides agree with TRBD2. This CDR3 has 12 residues. CDR1 LGHNA and CDR2 YNFKEQ come from the germline V gene. V was clipped by 0 bases and J by 14 bases; unmatched bases: 4. CDR3 region: CASSQDSLAEFF. The CDR3 DNA is TGTGCCAGCAGCCAAGATTCCCTAGCGGAGTTCTTC.

This clone was seen only once. The chain employs TRBV6-1 and TRBJ1-5, with TRBD1 identical over 7 bases. Germline V gives CDR1 MNHNS, CDR2 SASEGT. The CDR3 spans 16 residues. Unmatched junction bases numbered 6, after V lost 4 bases and J lost 0 bases. The CDR3 DNA follows: TGTGCCAGCAGTGCAGGGACAGCGGATAGCAATCAGCCCCAGCATTTT. Protein sequence: CASSAGTADSNQPQHF.

The table lists this clone with a count of one. V gene TRBV19 combines with J gene TRBJ2-7, with 15 positions matching TRBD2. V trimming: 6 bases; J trimming: 6 bases; junction bases outside the gene matches: 3. CDR3 length: 14 amino acids. Germline-derived CDR1 and CDR2 are LNHDA and SQIVND (reference sequence). CDR3 region: CASRRTSGRGEQYF. In DNA, the CDR3 is TGTGCCAGTAGGAGGACTAGCGGGAGGGGCGAGCAGTACTTC.

This clone turned up a few times. The J gene is TRBJ1-1, the V gene TRBV6-5; D is perhaps TRBD1 (6 bases). Germline-derived CDR1 and CDR2 are MNHEY and SVGAGI. The CDR3 sequence is 14 residues long. V lost 4 bases and J 1 base, leaving 10 bases between the germline ends. CDR3 protein: CASSWTASNTEAFF. CDR3 nucleotide sequence: TGTGCCAGCAGTTGGACAGCCTCGAACACTGAAGCTTTCTTT.

The chain links TRBV5-1 to TRBJ2-7; D gene uncertain. The CDR3 is made up of 14 amino acids. Germline V gene sequence: CDR1 SGHRS, CDR2 YFSETQ. The V and J ends lost 3 bases and 4 bases respectively, with 14 bases between them. In nucleotides, the CDR3 is TGCGCCAGCAGCTGGGAATTGAGGAAATACGAGCAGTACTTC. Protein product: CASSWELRKYEQYF.

The chain joins TRBV5-1 to TRBJ1-1, with 10 bases identical to TRBD1. This CDR3 is built from 16 residues. The germline V gene has CDR1 SGHRS and CDR2 YFSETQ. Trimming took 4 bases from V and 1 from J; bases not matched to a gene: 7. CDR3 in amino acids: CASSADRGLANTEAFF. The CDR3, as DNA: TGCGCCAGCAGCGCCGACAGGGGGCTGGCGAACACTGAAGCTTTCTTT.

The genes are TRBV7-9 and TRBJ1-2; tentatively, D is TRBD1 (6 bases). The CDR3 is 14 residues long. The V end lost 3 bases, the J end lost 6 bases, and 14 bases lay between the germline ends. Germline values: CDR1 SEHNR, CDR2 FQNEAQ (reference sequence). DNA of the CDR3: TGTGCCAGCAGCTTTAACGGGGGGCTAGATGGCTACACCTTC. Translation gives CASSFNGGLDGYTF. The whole variable domain, filled in from reference TRBV7-9 and TRBJ1-2, reads DTGVSQNPRHKITKRGQNVTFRCDPISEHNRLYWYRQTLGQGPEFLTYFQNEAQLEKSRLLSDRFSAERPKGSFSTLEIQRTEQGDSAMYLCASSFNGGLDGYTFGSGTRLTVV.

Comment on this clone: Sequence at one end of the junction differs from germline and may be a read error. The chain uses TRBV2 and TRBJ2-7, with D unresolved. From germline, CDR1 is SNHLY and CDR2 FYNNEI. The CDR3 contains 12 residues. This CDR3 reads CASSEGPTSSEF. As DNA, the CDR3 is TGTGCCAGCAGTGAAGGGCCCACTTCATCGGAGTTC.

The genes are TRBV28 and TRBJ1-5; TRBD1 agrees at 7 bases. CDR1 and CDR2 from the germline V gene are MDHEN and SYDVKM. The V and J ends lost 8 bases and 5 bases, in that order; junction bases with no gene match: 6. The CDR3 is 13 residues long. CDR3 DNA sequence: TGTGCCAGCCACAACAGGGGTTATCAGCCCCAGCATTTT. Its protein product is CASHNRGYQPQHF. The whole variable domain, filled in from reference TRBV28 and TRBJ1-5, reads DVKVTQSSRYLVKRTGEKVFLECVQDMDHENMFWYRQDPGLGLRLIYFSYDVKMKEKGDIPEGYSVSREKKERFSLILESASTNQTSMYLCASHNRGYQPQHFGDGTRLSIL.

The chain recombines TRBV3-1 (or the pseudogene TRBV3-2) with TRBJ1-2; no reliable D call. From germline, CDR1 is LGHDT and CDR2 YNNKEL (reference sequence). V gave up 1 base and J gave up 5 bases, with 8 bases separating them. The CDR3 totals 13 residues. CDR3 protein: CASSQAYGYGYTF. As DNA, the CDR3 is TGTGCCAGCAGCCAAGCGTACGGTTATGGCTACACCTTC.

This chain uses TRBV9 with TRBJ2-7; tentatively, D is TRBD1 (6 bases). The CDR3 runs to 14 residues. V was clipped by 0 bases and J by 5 bases, with 12 bases between them. The germline gives CDR1 SGDLS, CDR2 YYNGEE. The DNA for the CDR3 is TGTGCCAGCAGCGTAGGTGGCAGGGGCCACGAGCAGTACTTC. Translating it yields CASSVGGRGHEQYF.

This rearrangement joins TRBV12-5 to TRBJ2-1; 8 bases align to TRBD1. The V gene's germline CDR1 is LGHNT and CDR2 FRNRAP. Trimming at V came to 6 bases and at J to 6 bases, leaving 10 bases not matched to a gene. There are 15 residues in the CDR3. The CDR3 DNA reads as TGTGCTAGTGGGCGAGCAGGGACAGGCCTCAATGAGCAGTTCTTC. It encodes CASGRAGTGLNEQFF.